This T cell receptor (beta chain) originates from a study of blood T cell repertoires in COVID-19. CDR3 length equals 10 residues. The germline V gene encodes CDR1 MRHNA and CDR2 SNTAGT. In the authors' workflow: Cell counts per sample came from amplifying reference gene primers. Here immunoSEQ multiplex PCR was the method, and the copy in TCRdb shows in-frame clones only, minus some. That table furnishes V, J and clone size, whereas the DNA furnished D and trimming. The sample contains hundreds of thousands of clones, approximately 80% of which appear only once. The sequencing input was peripheral blood. The sequence came from a woman over 75 with active or convalescent COVID-19. The chain couples TRBV6-4 to TRBJ2-7; D uncertain. The CDR3 protein is CASSDSTGSV. The CDR3 nucleotides read TGTGCCAGCAGTGACTCGACCGGGTCAGTC.